The sequence of this T cell receptor (beta chain) was determined in a study of Ad26.COV2.S vaccination and SARS-CoV-2 variants. V shed 5 bases and J shed 2 bases, with 6 bases lying between them. Germline-derived CDR1 and CDR2 are MDHEN and SYDVKM. The CDR3 runs to 12 residues. Stated treatment: some 19 received Ad26.COV2.S at low or high dose, single or two shots; 5 received placebo; per-sample allocation not given. Samples analyzed were those drawn on day 63 after the first vaccine or placebo injection. An Ad26 vector expressing Wuhan-strain SARS-CoV-2 spike constituted the vaccine. TCRdb's table, derived via immunoSEQ multiplex PCR, lists solely in-frame clones and lacks some. The sample yields around 320,000 clones, 85% seen once.

This rearrangement joins TRBV28 to TRBJ1-2; a weak D match, TRBD1 (5 bases). The sample in question was peripheral blood, obtained in a trial of Ad26.COV2.S vaccine versus placebo. The sequence derives from a person aged 18 to 65 who received the Ad26.COV2.S COVID-19 vaccine or a placebo. CDR3 loop: CASSTGNYGYTF. DNA for the CDR3: TGTGCCAGCAGTACAGGAAACTATGGCTACACCTTC.